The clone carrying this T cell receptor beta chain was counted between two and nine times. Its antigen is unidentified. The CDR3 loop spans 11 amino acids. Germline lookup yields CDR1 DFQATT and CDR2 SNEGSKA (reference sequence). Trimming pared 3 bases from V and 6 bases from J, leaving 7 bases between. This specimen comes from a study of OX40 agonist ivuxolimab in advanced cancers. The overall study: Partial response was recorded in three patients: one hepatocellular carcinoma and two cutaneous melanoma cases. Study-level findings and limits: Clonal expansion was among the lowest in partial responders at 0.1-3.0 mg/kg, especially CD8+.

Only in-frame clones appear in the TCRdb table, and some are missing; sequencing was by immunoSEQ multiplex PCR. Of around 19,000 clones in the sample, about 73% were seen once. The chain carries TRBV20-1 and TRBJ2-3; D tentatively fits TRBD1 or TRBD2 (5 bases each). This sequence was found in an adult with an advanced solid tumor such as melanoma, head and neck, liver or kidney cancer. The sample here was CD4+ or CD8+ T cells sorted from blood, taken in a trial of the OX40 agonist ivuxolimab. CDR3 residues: CSASGADTQYF. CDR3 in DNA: TGCAGTGCTAGCGGGGCGGATACGCAGTATTTT.